Following are 20 T cell receptor beta chains from one sample sequenced in a study of vaccination and CD4 T cells after COVID-19. These receptors are not linked to any known antigen. Stated treatment: roughly nine-day PBMC culture with coronavirus spike peptide pools or control peptides (ViraFEST assay). Oncomine TCR Beta short-read sequencing was applied to DNA from cultured CD4+ T cells. TCRdb processed the PCR reads anew with MiXCR; each CDR3 protein has one entry. This sample carries a few thousand distinct CDR3 sequences, less than 60% of them seen once, and the ten largest clones take roughly 30%. Sequenced sample: CD4+ T cells from blood, cultured in vitro. These receptor sequences come from a human donor who had recovered from COVID-19.

By sample share, this clonotype is medium-sized. The rearrangement joins TRBV6-1 to TRBJ2-5; D is possibly TRBD1 (6 bases). The CDR3 is 15 residues long. Trimming stripped 6 bases from V and 1 base from J, with 15 bases between. The germline V gene has CDR1 MNHNS and CDR2 SASEGT. In nucleotides, the CDR3 is TGTGCCAGCAGCCTCCTGCAAGGGGGCCAAGAGACCCAGTACTTC. It is translated as CASSLLQGGQETQYF.

The gene calls are TRBV10-3 and TRBJ2-3, with 9 nucleotides matching TRBD2. The CDR3 is 15 residues long. Losses at the gene ends were 6 bases for V and 3 bases for J; bases not matched to a gene: 7. Germline CDR1 is ENHRY and CDR2 is SYGVKD. CDR3 in DNA: TGTGCCATCAGCTTTCTTAGCGGGAGTACAGATACGCAGTATTTT. Translating it yields CAISFLSGSTDTQYF.

By frequency in the sample, this clonotype is large. J is TRBJ1-6 and V is TRBV18, with D unresolved. This CDR3 contains 14 residues. The germline V gene has CDR1 KGHSH and CDR2 LQKENI. Trimming took off 1 base at V and 7 bases at J, with 8 bases between the two ends. The CDR3: CASSPLTGNSPLHF. The CDR3 coding sequence is TGTGCCAGCTCACCACTGACTGGAAATTCACCCCTCCACTTT. Full variable domain (outside the CDR3, taken from reference TRBV18 and TRBJ1-6): NAGVMQNPRHLVRRRGQEARLRCSPMKGHSHVYWYRQLPEEGLKFMVYLQKENIIDESGMPKERFSAEFPKEGPSILRIQQVVRGDSAAYFCASSPLTGNSPLHFGNGTRLTVT.

The sample holds a few counts of this clonotype. The rearrangement joins TRBV7-2 to TRBJ1-6; D is uncertain. V was shortened by 5 bases and J by 0 bases, with 11 bases between the two germline ends. Germline CDR1 reads SGHTA; CDR2 reads FQGNSA. The CDR3 runs 16 residues. As DNA, the CDR3 is TGTGCCAGCAGCCCTCACCGGAGCTCCTATAATTCACCCCTCCACTTT. Protein product: CASSPHRSSYNSPLHF.

The V and J genes are TRBV6-1 and TRBJ1-4, with TRBD1 matching over 7 bases. There are 16 residues in the CDR3. Germline V gene sequence: CDR1 MNHNS, CDR2 SASEGT. Trimming at V came to 6 bases and at J to 2 bases, leaving 9 bases not matched to a gene. Here the CDR3 reads CASSRGGLGTNEKLFF. Written as DNA, the CDR3 is TGTGCCAGCAGCAGGGGGGGGCTAGGGACTAATGAAAAACTGTTTTTT.

The chain uses TRBV19 and TRBJ1-6; possible D gene TRBD1, 6 bases. With 8 bases removed from V and 4 bases from J, the gap between germline ends came to 9 bases. The germline V gene encodes CDR1 LNHDA and CDR2 SQIVND (reference sequence). The CDR3 extends over 13 amino acids. CDR3 region: CASQGTYNSPLHF. The CDR3 coding sequence is TGTGCCAGTCAGGGGACTTATAATTCACCCCTCCACTTT.

This clonotype has a handful of counts. The chain couples TRBV28 to TRBJ2-3; D possibly corresponds to TRBD1 (7 bases). V lost 8 bases and J lost 4, with 22 bases in between. The germline V gene encodes CDR1 MDHEN and CDR2 SYDVKM. The CDR3 contains 16 residues. Here the CDR3 DNA reads TGTGCCAGCCCCCCGTCCCGGGTCAGGGGGGCAGATACGCAGTATTTT. Protein sequence: CASPPSRVRGADTQYF.

In its sample, this clonotype was seen a few times. The chain combines TRBV20-1 with TRBJ1-6; 10 bases fit TRBD1. CDR1 and CDR2 (germline): DFQATT, SNEGSKA (reference sequence). Trimming took 6 bases from V and 5 from J; bases not matched to a gene: 4. This CDR3 is 14 amino acids long. This CDR3 is CSARGTGDNSPLHF. The CDR3 nucleotides read TGCAGTGCACGCGGGACAGGGGATAATTCACCCCTCCACTTT.

J is TRBJ1-1 and V is TRBV30; TRBD1 matches 8 bases. Trimming at V came to 3 bases and at J to 4 bases, leaving 13 bases not matched to a gene. The CDR3 extends over 16 amino acids. The germline V gene has CDR1 GTSNPN and CDR2 SVGIG (reference sequence). The CDR3 DNA reads TGTGCCTGGAGCCATATCCTCGGGACAGGTCTCACTGAAGCTTTCTTT. As protein: CAWSHILGTGLTEAFF.

The J gene is TRBJ1-3, the V gene TRBV20-1; 7 bases are shared with TRBD1. The CDR3 runs to 14 residues. Germline V gives CDR1 DFQATT, CDR2 SNEGSKA (reference sequence). The V and J ends lost 3 bases and 0 bases, in that order; junction bases with no gene match: 2. CDR3 sequence reads: CSARPGGSGNTIYF. The DNA for the CDR3 is TGCAGTGCTAGGCCAGGGGGCTCTGGAAACACCATATATTTT.

CDR3 nucleotides: TGCAGTGCTACAGACAGGGTCGGGGCCAACGTCCTGACTTTC. This translates into CSATDRVGANVLTF. V gene TRBV20-1 combines with J gene TRBJ2-6; 7 bases are shared with TRBD1. Germline V CDR1 and CDR2: DFQATT, SNEGSKA (reference sequence). The CDR3 contains 14 residues. The junction had 4 bases not matched to a gene; V was cut back by 4 bases and J by 4 bases.

The chain is built from TRBV7-2 and TRBJ1-2, with TRBD1 identical over 9 bases. The germline gives CDR1 SGHTA, CDR2 FQGNSA. This CDR3 region has 19 residues. V was pared by 2 bases and J by 3 bases, with 16 bases of the junction left unmatched. CDR3 in amino acids: CASSLTPIVTGGAYYGYTF. The CDR3 coding sequence is TGTGCCAGCAGCTTAACGCCTATAGTCACAGGGGGCGCTTACTATGGCTACACCTTC.

The rearrangement uses TRBV5-1 and TRBJ2-5; no clear D gene. The germline gives CDR1 SGHRS, CDR2 YFSETQ. V was clipped by 0 bases and J by 5 bases, with 11 bases between them. The CDR3 extends over 14 amino acids. CDR3 sequence: CASSLGSDGETQYF. The CDR3 region has the DNA TGCGCCAGCAGCTTGGGGTCGGATGGGGAGACCCAGTACTTC.

V is TRBV7-2 and J is TRBJ2-3; TRBD2 aligns across 13 bases. V was clipped by 2 bases and J by 2 bases; unmatched bases: 7. There are 18 residues in the CDR3. CDR1 is SGHTA, CDR2 FQGNSA, per germline. CDR3 region: CASSLRGGLAGYTDTQYF. Written as DNA, the CDR3 is TGTGCCAGCAGCTTAAGAGGGGGACTAGCGGGGTACACAGATACGCAGTATTTT.

The table lists this clonotype with a few counts. The chain joins TRBV7-9 to TRBJ1-2, with D possibly TRBD1 on 5 matching bases. CDR3 length: 13 amino acids. The V end lost 4 bases, the J end lost 4 bases, and 10 bases lay between the germline ends. Germline V gives CDR1 SEHNR, CDR2 FQNEAQ (reference sequence). CDR3 region: CASSWGAGYGYTF. As DNA, the CDR3 is TGTGCCAGCAGCTGGGGCGCGGGCTATGGCTACACCTTC.

This clonotype was seen a handful of times. V gene TRBV7-3 combines with J gene TRBJ1-1; a weak D match, TRBD1 (5 bases). The length of the CDR3 is 13 residues. The germline CDR1 and CDR2 sequences are SGHTA and FQGTGA. Trimming pared 4 bases from V and 5 bases from J, leaving 11 bases between. The CDR3 DNA sequence: TGTGCCAGCAGCTCCAGGGTTGGGACTGAAGCTTTCTTT. This translates into CASSSRVGTEAFF.

This clonotype showed up just a few times. The chain employs TRBV6-1 and TRBJ2-3, with a possible D match to TRBD1 (6 bases). In germline, CDR1 is MNHNS, CDR2 SASEGT. The CDR3 covers 13 residues. The V end lost 7 bases, the J end lost 3 bases, and 11 bases lay between the germline ends. The CDR3 region is CASKGQMTDTQYF. The CDR3 DNA follows: TGTGCCAGCAAAGGACAGATGACAGATACGCAGTATTTT.

This clonotype was seen a few times. The J gene is TRBJ1-5, the V gene TRBV5-1, with D unclear. V shed 1 base and J shed 6 bases, with 8 bases lying between them. This CDR3 comprises 13 residues. CDR1 and CDR2 (germline): SGHRS, YFSETQ. The CDR3 coding sequence is TGCGCCAGCAGCTTGAGTGGGAGTCAGCCCCAGCATTTT. As protein: CASSLSGSQPQHF.

This clonotype was detected a few times. The rearrangement joins TRBV7-2 to TRBJ1-2, with unresolved D. The V gene lost 1 base and the J gene lost 5 bases, with 14 bases spanning the gap. Germline V CDR1 and CDR2: SGHTA, FQGNSA. The CDR3 contains 15 residues. CDR3 DNA: TGTGCCAGCAGCTTAGATTACCAGGCGTCATATGGCTACACCTTC. Translated, it gives CASSLDYQASYGYTF.

The V call is TRBV20-1, the J call TRBJ2-1; perhaps TRBD2 as D (5 bases). The germline CDR1 and CDR2 sequences are DFQATT and SNEGSKA (reference sequence). This CDR3 is 12 amino acids long. Trimming cost V 6 bases and J 5 bases, with 11 bases left between them. In nucleotides, the CDR3 is TGCAGTGCCCGGGGTCTCCACAATGAGCAGTTCTTC. It codes for CSARGLHNEQFF.